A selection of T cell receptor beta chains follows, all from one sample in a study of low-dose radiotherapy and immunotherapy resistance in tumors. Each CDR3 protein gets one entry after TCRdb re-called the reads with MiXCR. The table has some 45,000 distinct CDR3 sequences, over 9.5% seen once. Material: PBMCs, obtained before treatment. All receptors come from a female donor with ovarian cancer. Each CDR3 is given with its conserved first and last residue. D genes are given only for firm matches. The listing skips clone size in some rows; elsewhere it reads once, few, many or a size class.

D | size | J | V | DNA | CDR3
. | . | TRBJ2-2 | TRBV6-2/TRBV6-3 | . | CASSEFSGELFFF
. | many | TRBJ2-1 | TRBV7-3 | TGTGCCAGCAGCTTAACGTTACAGGGCGATGAGCAGTTCTTC | CASSLTLQGDEQFF
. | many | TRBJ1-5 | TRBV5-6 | TGTGCCAGCAGCTTTTGGCAGGAGCGCAATCAGCCCCAGCATTTT | CASSFWQERNQPQHF
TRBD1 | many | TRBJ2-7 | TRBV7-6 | TGTGCCAGCAGCCTCCAACCGGGACAGGTTTACTTC | CASSLQPGQVYF
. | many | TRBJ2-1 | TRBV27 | TGTGCCAGCAGTCCCCTAGGGGGGGCTGCGGGCAATGAGCAGTTCTTC | CASSPLGGAAGNEQFF
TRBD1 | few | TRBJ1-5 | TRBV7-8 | TGTGCCAGCAGCTTAGCCCAGGGGGACAATAGCAATCAGCCCCAGCATTTT | CASSLAQGDNSNQPQHF
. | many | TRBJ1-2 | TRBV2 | TGTGCCAGCAGGGTGACAGCCGGCTTATATGGCTACACCTTC | CASRVTAGLYGYTF
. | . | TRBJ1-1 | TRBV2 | TGTGCCAGCAGGCGGGACACCCTTGACACTGAAGCTTTCTTT | CASRRDTLDTEAFF
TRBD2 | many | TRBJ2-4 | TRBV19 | TGTGCCAGTAGTATGGGGCAGGGTAGCGGGCCTAAGGGGAACATTCAGTACTTC | CASSMGQGSGPKGNIQYF
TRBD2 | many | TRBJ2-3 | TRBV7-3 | TGTGCCAGCAGCCTGGGACTAGCGGGGGGCCGGAATACGCAGTATTTT | CASSLGLAGGRNTQYF
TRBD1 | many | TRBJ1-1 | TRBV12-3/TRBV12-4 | TGTGCCAGCAGTTTAAGAGGGGGCTTAGGAGAGACTGAAGCTTTCTTT | CASSLRGGLGETEAFF
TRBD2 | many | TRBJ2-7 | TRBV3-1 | TGTGCCAGCGAACACAGCGGGGGGTCGACCTACGAGCAGTACTTC | CASEHSGGSTYEQYF
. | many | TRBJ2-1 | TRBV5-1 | TGCGCCAGCAGCTTGGCCGGGCTTAGCTCCTACAATGAGCAGTTCTTC | CASSLAGLSSYNEQFF
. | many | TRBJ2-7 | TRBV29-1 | TGCAGCGTTTCCACTCAGGGACGACCCTACGAGCAGTACTTC | CSVSTQGRPYEQYF
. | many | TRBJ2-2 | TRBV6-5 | TGTGCCAGCAGACTACAGGAAAACACCGGGGAGCTGTTTTTT | CASRLQENTGELFF